This entry lists 8 T cell receptor beta chains sequenced from one sample in a study of blood T cell repertoires in COVID-19. Libraries were prepared by immunoSEQ multiplex PCR; TCRdb keeps only in-frame clonotypes and omits some of them. The data hold around 250,000 clones, with around nine tenths observed a single time. What was sequenced was peripheral blood. The origin of the receptors is a woman in her 70s with active or convalescent COVID-19.

The chain recombines TRBV6-5 with TRBJ2-3, with D possibly being TRBD2 (5 bases). With 7 bases removed from V and 2 bases from J, the gap between germline ends came to 10 bases. CDR1 is MNHEY and CDR2 is SVGAGI in the germline V gene. The CDR3 contains 13 residues. CDR3 region: CASTRGYTDTQYF. The CDR3 nucleotides read TGTGCCAGCACCCGGGGATACACAGATACGCAGTATTTT.

The rearrangement joins TRBV19 to TRBJ1-1; 10 bases agree with TRBD1. The germline V gene has CDR1 LNHDA and CDR2 SQIVND (reference sequence). This CDR3 is 16 amino acids long. V gave up 6 bases and J gave up 0 bases; unmatched junction bases: 7. CDR3 in DNA: TGTGCCAGTAGATCGGGACAGGGGTCCATGAACACTGAAGCTTTCTTT. Translating gives CASRSGQGSMNTEAFF.

V gene TRBV4-3 combines with J gene TRBJ2-2; a possible D gene is TRBD2 (6 bases). With 1 base removed from V and 5 bases from J, the gap between germline ends came to 11 bases. This CDR3 is built from 15 residues. Per the germline V gene, CDR1 is LGHNA and CDR2 is YSLEER. Written as DNA, the CDR3 is TGCGCCAGCAGCCAAGGACTAGTGGTGACCGGGGAGCTGTTTTTT. Its translation: CASSQGLVVTGELFF.

The chain employs TRBV5-5 and TRBJ2-7; no reliable D call. V gave up 1 base and J gave up 0 bases, with 5 bases separating them. The germline CDR1 and CDR2 sequences are SGHKS and YYEKEE (reference sequence). This CDR3 comprises 13 residues. CDR3 amino acids: CASSLRSSYEQYF. CDR3 nucleotide sequence: TGTGCCAGCAGCTTGCGTTCCTCCTACGAGCAGTACTTC.

The chain employs TRBV7-9 and TRBJ1-4; 8 positions match TRBD1. This CDR3 has 16 amino acids. Trimming removed 4 bases from V and 7 bases from J; junction bases left unmatched: 11. The germline V gene has CDR1 SEHNR and CDR2 FQNEAQ (reference sequence). The CDR3 spells CASSSGLRGLVEKLFF. As DNA, the CDR3 is TGTGCCAGCAGCTCGGGGCTCAGGGGGCTCGTTGAAAAACTGTTTTTT.

This clone has only a few counts. The V call is TRBV7-8, the J call TRBJ2-1; 9 bases are a match to TRBD2. Germline V gives CDR1 SGHVS, CDR2 FQNEAQ. CDR3 length equals 15 residues. The J segment lost 4 bases and the V segment lost 4 bases, leaving 5 bases of the junction unmatched. The CDR3 nucleotides are TGTGCCAGCAGCTCCCTAGCGGGGAATTACAATGAGCAGTTCTTC. Protein sequence: CASSSLAGNYNEQFF.

V and J are TRBV27 and TRBJ1-5, with 9 bases lining up with TRBD1. The ends lost 6 bases at V and 6 bases at J; junction bases unmatched: 15. The CDR3 extends over 17 amino acids. Germline-derived CDR1 and CDR2 are MNHEY and SMNVEV (reference sequence). The CDR3 DNA is TGTGCCAGCAGGTCAGGGTCACAGGGGGCTGGGGGTCAGCCCCAGCATTTT. Its protein product is CASRSGSQGAGGQPQHF.

This chain connects TRBV5-1 to TRBJ1-2; 8 bases agree with TRBD1. V dropped 4 bases and J dropped 10; count of bases not matched to a gene: 12. CDR1 is SGHRS, CDR2 YFSETQ, per germline. There are 14 residues in the CDR3. CDR3 in DNA: TGCGCCAGCAGCCATTACTCCGGACAGGGAGACTACACCTTC. Translation: CASSHYSGQGDYTF. The variable domain in full, completed from reference TRBV5-1 and TRBJ1-2, reads KAGVTQTPRYLIKTRGQQVTLSCSPISGHRSVSWYQQTPGQGLQFLFEYFSETQRNKGNFPGRFSGRQFSNSRSEMNVSTLELGDSALYLCASSHYSGQGDYTFGSGTRLTVV.